This T cell receptor (beta chain) was retrieved from a study of blood T cell repertoires in COVID-19. Cohort allocation depended upon clinical history that participants reported. CDR1 is MGHRA, CDR2 YSYEKL, per germline. CDR3 length: 15 residues. V lost 1 base, J lost 1 base, and 7 bases lay in between. This table comes from immunoSEQ multiplex PCR, and its TCRdb copy is limited to in-frame clones, with some not included. The table has about 330,000 clones, under 95% seen once. The chain joins TRBV4-1 to TRBJ2-2; D possibly corresponds to TRBD1 (6 bases). This TCR derives from a young woman who had recovered from COVID-19. Sequenced material: PBMCs or T cells enriched from blood (not recorded which). The CDR3 loop reads CASSQAGENTGELFF. The CDR3 bases are TGCGCCAGCAGCCAAGCAGGGGAGAACACCGGGGAGCTGTTTTTT.